A selection of T cell receptor beta chains follows, all from one sample in a study of metastatic and nonmetastatic thyroid tumors. TCRdb re-called clones via MiXCR from the PCR reads. The profile covers fewer than 40,000 clones, with 25% appearing a single time and less than 9.5% taken by the ten largest. The sequenced material came from blood. The receptors derive from a female donor with papillary thyroid cancer or a benign thyroid nodule (not recorded which). Some clones in this sample may be carry-over from other donors' samples. CDR3s leave out the opening cysteine and the closing phenylalanine or tryptophan. Rows give clone size only sometimes, using once, few, many, or a class for an expanded clone.

J	size	V	CDR3
TRBJ2-2	NA	TRBV6-1	ATTGRNTGELF
TRBJ2-2	few	TRBV6-2/TRBV6-3	ASRRTEDTGELF
TRBJ2-2	many	TRBV12-3/TRBV12-4	ASSLDSGELF
TRBJ2-3	NA	TRBV20-1	SAKTSTSTDTQY
TRBJ1-6	NA	TRBV27	ATLPGRVNSPLH
TRBJ2-5	many	TRBV28	ASIKGGLAGLETQY
NA	once	TRBV20-1	SASGTSGNYEQF
TRBJ2-1	NA	TRBV28	AGTGKDNEQF
TRBJ2-7	NA	TRBV4-1	ASSQATGSRYEQY
TRBJ2-7	NA	TRBV7-9	ASSLSDIHAGEY
TRBJ2-1	NA	TRBV7-9	ASNGLSRDGEQF
TRBJ1-3	many	TRBV2	ASSEEAKGNTIY
TRBJ2-1	many	TRBV5-1	ASSLVPTNNEQF
TRBJ2-7	few	TRBV15	ATSRGTGTPYEQY
TRBJ2-6	NA	TRBV6-1	ASSAGVTGANVLT
TRBJ2-3	medium-sized	TRBV6-1	ASSRDRDTQY
TRBJ2-1	many	TRBV11-3	ASSFQGFDEQF
TRBJ2-1	many	TRBV3-1	ASSQEASSGLAPYNEQF
TRBJ2-5	many	TRBV7-2	ASRPITGTGKETQY
TRBJ2-1	many	TRBV7-9	ASSLNWAGGPFTEQF
TRBJ1-5	many	TRBV7-8	ASSLPGGIVTQPQH
TRBJ1-2	few	TRBV15	ATRGAGSGYGYT
TRBJ1-1	many	TRBV20-1	SARVGFGF
TRBJ2-5	many	TRBV5-1	ASSSPTGPFLQETQY
TRBJ1-1	NA	TRBV20-1	SATTGKATTETF
TRBJ2-3	NA	TRBV5-1	ASSLSPVTDTQY
TRBJ1-2	many	TRBV2	ASRTARGAGGYT
TRBJ2-7	many	TRBV11-2	ASSLIFRTSGYEQY
TRBJ1-2	many	TRBV6-1	ASRVNAYYGYT
TRBJ1-5	NA	TRBV19	ASRTEDNQGEH
TRBJ2-1	medium-sized	TRBV6-1	ASRGRELGEQF
TRBJ2-5	NA	TRBV13	ASSPSGKINQETQY
TRBJ2-7	medium-sized	TRBV12-3/TRBV12-4	ASSPPGARSYEQY
TRBJ1-1	NA	TRBV6-1	GSRGATAENTEAF
TRBJ2-7	NA	TRBV6-4	ASRDFDSSYEQY
TRBJ2-2	many	TRBV19	ASRGTGDGELF
TRBJ2-7	many	TRBV11-1	ASGTSGGTYEQY
TRBJ1-5	many	TRBV7-2	ASSPPGGEQPQH
TRBJ2-7	NA	TRBV3-1	ASSRSYGRGVEQY
TRBJ2-1	many	TRBV19	ASSIGGRTYNEQF
TRBJ2-1	NA	TRBV20-1	SAQRDGNEQF
TRBJ1-1	medium-sized	TRBV19	ASIGAEAF
TRBJ2-7	once	TRBV4-3	ASSQELVTSYEQY
TRBJ2-5	many	TRBV12-3/TRBV12-4	ASSLGPYLD